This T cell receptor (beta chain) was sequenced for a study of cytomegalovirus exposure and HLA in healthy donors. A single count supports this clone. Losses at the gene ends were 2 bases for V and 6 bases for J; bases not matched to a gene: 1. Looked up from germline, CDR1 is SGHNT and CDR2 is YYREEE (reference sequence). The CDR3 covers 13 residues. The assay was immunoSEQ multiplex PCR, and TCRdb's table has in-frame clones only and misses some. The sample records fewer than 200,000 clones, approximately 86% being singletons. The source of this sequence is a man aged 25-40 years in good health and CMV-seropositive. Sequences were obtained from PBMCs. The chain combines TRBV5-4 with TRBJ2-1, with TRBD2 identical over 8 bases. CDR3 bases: TGTGCCAGCAGCTTCGGGGGGGGCAATGAGCAGTTCTTC. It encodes CASSFGGGNEQFF.